This passage covers 27 T cell receptor beta chains from one sample sequenced in a study of blood T cell repertoires in COVID-19. Profiled with immunoSEQ multiplex PCR; TCRdb holds only in-frame clones, not every one. The table includes 150,000 to 200,000 clones, 70% to 85% detected once. Sequenced: PBMCs or T cells enriched from blood (not recorded which). These receptor sequences come from a woman aged 55-70 years with acute COVID-19.

The genes are TRBV7-6 and TRBJ1-3, with a possible D match to TRBD1 (6 bases). Trimming took 5 bases from V and 7 from J, leaving 21 bases between them. CDR3 size: 16 residues. CDR1 SGHVS and CDR2 FNYEAQ come from the germline V gene. CDR3 nucleotide sequence: TGTGCCAGCAGCCCCCGGGGTGGGCAGGGGTTGAACACCATATATTTT. This gives the protein CASSPRGGQGLNTIYF. The complete variable domain, with remaining parts taken from reference TRBV7-6 and TRBJ1-3, reads GAGVSQSPRYKVTKRGQDVALRCDPISGHVSLYWYRQALGQGPEFLTYFNYEAQQDKSGLPNDRFSAERPEGSISTLTIQRTEQRDSAMYRCASSPRGGQGLNTIYFGEGSWLTVV.

This chain uses TRBV19 with TRBJ1-5, with D perhaps TRBD1 (6 bases). The CDR3 has 14 residues. CDR1 is LNHDA and CDR2 is SQIVND in the germline V gene (reference sequence). Trimming left V 1 base short and J 5 bases short, with 9 bases between. The CDR3 sequence: CASSIGKGDQPQHF. CDR3 sequence (DNA): TGTGCCAGTAGTATAGGAAAGGGGGATCAGCCCCAGCATTTT. Looking up the rest from reference TRBV19 and TRBJ1-5 gives the full variable domain: DGGITQSPKYLFRKEGQNVTLSCEQNLNHDAMYWYRQDPGQGLRLIYYSQIVNDFQKGDIAEGYSVSREKKESFPLTVTSAQKNPTAFYLCASSIGKGDQPQHFGDGTRLSIL.

This clone is a singleton in its sample. The chain uses TRBV9 and TRBJ1-1, with TRBD1 identical over 9 bases. The J segment lost 6 bases and the V segment lost 4 bases, leaving 16 bases of the junction unmatched. This CDR3 comprises 17 residues. Germline V gene lookup returns CDR1 SGDLS and CDR2 YYNGEE. The CDR3 DNA is TGTGCCAGCAGCCCCGGGACAGGGAACGTTCTCTGGGCTGAAGCTTTCTTT. This gives the protein CASSPGTGNVLWAEAFF.

This clone was observed a single time. V usage is TRBV6-4 and J usage is TRBJ1-2, with a possible D match to TRBD1 (5 bases). The CDR3 consists of 10 residues. V dropped 7 bases and J dropped 8 bases, with 8 bases sitting between them. The germline CDR1 and CDR2 sequences are MRHNA and SNTAGT. The CDR3 sequence is CASKGAGYTF. CDR3 nucleotide sequence: TGTGCCAGCAAAGGGGCCGGCTACACCTTC.

The rearrangement uses TRBV15 and TRBJ2-3; TRBD1 might be the D (7 bases). The CDR3 is 15 residues long. The V and J ends lost 5 bases and 3 bases respectively, with 15 bases between them. Germline CDR1 and CDR2: LNHNV and YYDKDF (reference sequence). CDR3 DNA: TGTGCCACCAGCGGAGGGGGCATCGGGACAGATACGCAGTATTTT. As protein: CATSGGGIGTDTQYF. The full variable domain, rest sourced from reference TRBV15 and TRBJ2-3, is DAMVIQNPRYQVTQFGKPVTLSCSQTLNHNVMYWYQQKSSQAPKLLFHYYDKDFNNEADTPDNFQSRRPNTSFCFLDIRSPGLGDTAMYLCATSGGGIGTDTQYFGPGTRLTVL.

This chain links TRBV6-5 with TRBJ1-2; 8 nucleotides align to TRBD1. Germline CDR1 is MNHEY and CDR2 is SVGAGI. This CDR3 has 12 amino acids. CDR3 bases: TGTGCGGTCGGACAGGGACGATTCAGCTACACCTTC. Translating it yields CAVGQGRFSYTF.

The chain combines TRBV10-3 with TRBJ2-1, with 12 bases lining up with TRBD2. The length of the CDR3 is 15 residues. Trimming took 4 bases from V and 6 from J; bases not matched to a gene: 4. Germline V lookup: CDR1 ENHRY, CDR2 SYGVKD. Here the CDR3 reads CAISVTSGRFNEQFF. The CDR3 bases are TGTGCCATCAGTGTGACTAGCGGGAGATTCAATGAGCAGTTCTTC.

The chain is built from TRBV19 and TRBJ1-1; D may be TRBD1 (5 bases). Germline-derived CDR1 and CDR2 are LNHDA and SQIVND (reference sequence). Trimming removed 3 bases from V and 6 bases from J, with 11 bases in between. The CDR3 extends over 13 amino acids. CDR3 in amino acids: CASSIPGLPEAFF. In nucleotides, the CDR3 is TGTGCCAGTAGTATCCCGGGACTTCCTGAAGCTTTCTTT.

The gene calls are TRBV20-1 and TRBJ1-2, with a weak D call TRBD1 (5 bases). Germline CDR1 reads DFQATT; CDR2 reads SNEGSKA (reference sequence). The CDR3 extends over 11 amino acids. V was pared by 7 bases and J by 7 bases, with 13 bases between. CDR3 residues: CSVERGSGYTF. CDR3 in DNA: TGCAGTGTCGAGCGGGGGTCTGGCTACACCTTC.

The chain carries TRBV28 and TRBJ1-5; the match to TRBD1 covers 8 bases. CDR3 length: 15 amino acids. J lost 11 bases, V lost 3 bases, and 12 bases had no gene match. Germline values: CDR1 MDHEN, CDR2 SYDVKM. Here the CDR3 reads CASSFQGANIRTQHF. The CDR3 region has the DNA TGTGCCAGCAGTTTTCAGGGGGCAAACATAAGAACCCAGCATTTT.

This clone was seen more than once but under ten times. V usage is TRBV6-6 and J usage is TRBJ2-1; D ambiguous. The ends were cut back, 2 bases at V and 7 bases at J, with 18 bases in the middle. This CDR3 region has 16 residues. The germline CDR1 and CDR2 sequences are MNHNY and SVGAGI (reference sequence). The CDR3 DNA reads as TGTGCCAGCAGTTACCACAGCCCAGAACGACAAAATGAGCAGTTCTTC. Amino acid sequence: CASSYHSPERQNEQFF.

This chain uses TRBV20-1 with TRBJ1-4, with D unclear. Germline V CDR1 and CDR2: DFQATT, SNEGSKA (reference sequence). Trimming cost V 1 base and J 8 bases, with 5 bases left between them. The CDR3 is made up of 11 amino acids. The DNA for the CDR3 is TGCAGTGCTAGAGGGGAGGAAAAACTGTTTTTT. Translation gives CSARGEEKLFF.

This clone was picked up one time. The chain employs TRBV18 and TRBJ1-1; 9 bases are shared with TRBD1. V lost 3 bases, J lost 3 bases, and 2 bases stayed unmatched. Per germline, CDR1 KGHSH and CDR2 LQKENI. This CDR3 is built from 14 residues. The CDR3 region has the DNA TGTGCCAGCTCACCGGGACAGGGATACACTGAAGCTTTCTTT. It codes for CASSPGQGYTEAFF.

This rearrangement joins TRBV11-3 to TRBJ2-2; possibly TRBD2 for D (6 bases). CDR1 is SGHNT and CDR2 is YENEEA in the germline V gene. V was trimmed by 6 bases and J by 1 base, leaving 9 bases between them. The CDR3 length is 14 residues. The CDR3 nucleotides are TGTGCCAGCAGGACTAGTCAGAACACCGGGGAGCTGTTTTTT. Translating it yields CASRTSQNTGELFF.

The chain recombines TRBV2 with TRBJ2-1, with 8 nucleotides matching TRBD2. V trimming: 3 bases; J trimming: 10 bases; junction bases outside the gene matches: 11. This CDR3 is 15 amino acids long. Germline V gene sequence: CDR1 SNHLY, CDR2 FYNNEI. This chain's CDR3 is CASSDLSGMVGEQFF. CDR3 bases: TGTGCCAGCAGTGACCTTAGCGGGATGGTCGGGGAGCAGTTCTTC.

V and J are TRBV27 and TRBJ1-4; no firm D call. Looked up from germline, CDR1 is MNHEY and CDR2 is SMNVEV (reference sequence). The ends were cut back, 4 bases at V and 0 bases at J, with 12 bases in the middle. CDR3 length equals 16 residues. The CDR3 DNA is TGTGCCAGCAGTTCCCTCGGAGATACAACTAATGAAAAACTGTTTTTT. Its protein product is CASSSLGDTTNEKLFF.

The V gene is TRBV3-1 (or the pseudogene TRBV3-2), the J gene TRBJ2-3; D unclear. The CDR3 spans 11 residues. Trimming took 1 base from V and 8 from J, leaving 4 bases between them. Germline V gene lookup returns CDR1 LGHDT and CDR2 YNNKEL (reference sequence). The CDR3 coding sequence is TGTGCCAGCAGCCAAGGCGGTACGCAGTATTTT. This codes for CASSQGGTQYF.

The chain uses TRBV19 and TRBJ2-1; weak D call: TRBD1 (6 bases). Germline assignment: CDR1 LNHDA and CDR2 SQIVND (reference sequence). The CDR3 has 16 residues. V lost 8 bases, J lost 1 base, and 18 bases lay in between. Here the CDR3 DNA reads TGTGCCAGTCAGAGGGGGTGGCGCCAGTCCTACAATGAGCAGTTCTTC. Translation gives CASQRGWRQSYNEQFF.

The chain combines TRBV27 with TRBJ2-5, with TRBD2 matching over 8 bases. There are 13 residues in the CDR3. After removal of 6 bases from V and 6 bases from J, the junction contained 6 bases not matched to a gene. Germline loops: CDR1 MNHEY, CDR2 SMNVEV (reference sequence). CDR3: CASRASGGQTQYF. CDR3 in DNA: TGTGCCAGCAGAGCTTCGGGGGGGCAGACCCAGTACTTC.

This clone occurred a few times. This chain joins TRBV21-1 and TRBJ2-5; TRBD1, the table's D call, lacks a check against the DNA. TRBV21-1 counts as a pseudogene. This CDR3 is 15 amino acids long. The CDR3 region is CASRRGDRGDETQYF. The CDR3 coding sequence is TGTGCCAGCAGACGAGGGGACAGGGGAGACGAGACCCAGTACTTC.

This chain joins TRBV30 and TRBJ1-4; 12 positions match TRBD1. With V trimmed by 1 base and J by 7 bases, 10 bases remained unmatched. The CDR3 is 17 residues long. Germline CDR1 GTSNPN, CDR2 SVGIG (reference sequence). CDR3 loop: CAWSGAGTGGYFEKLFF. The CDR3 DNA follows: TGTGCCTGGAGTGGCGCGGGGACAGGGGGCTATTTTGAAAAACTGTTTTTT.

The chain carries TRBV5-1 and TRBJ2-7; 10 positions match TRBD2. The CDR3 spans 13 residues. V was pared by 6 bases and J by 6 bases, with 6 bases of the junction left unmatched. Per the germline V gene, CDR1 is SGHRS and CDR2 is YFSETQ. The CDR3 DNA sequence: TGCGCCAGCAAACCGGGACTAGCGCCCGAGCAGTACTTC. As protein: CASKPGLAPEQYF.

The J gene is TRBJ2-3, the V gene TRBV5-5; D may be TRBD1 (6 bases). The CDR3 covers 16 residues. Looked up from germline, CDR1 is SGHKS and CDR2 is YYEKEE (reference sequence). V was trimmed by 4 bases and J by 2 bases, leaving 17 bases between them. CDR3 in amino acids: CASSPTDRPSTDTQYF. In nucleotides, the CDR3 is TGTGCCAGCAGCCCGACCGACAGGCCGTCCACAGATACGCAGTATTTT.

V is TRBV27 and J is TRBJ2-7; the D gene is possibly TRBD2 (6 bases). V lost 6 bases and J lost 4, with 19 bases in between. Germline CDR1 MNHEY, CDR2 SMNVEV (reference sequence). The CDR3 is 15 residues long. The DNA for the CDR3 is TGTGCCAGCAGAATTGGGGGGACCCGACCTTACGAGCAGTACTTC. Its protein is CASRIGGTRPYEQYF.

This chain joins TRBV7-8 and TRBJ1-4; the match to TRBD1 covers 7 bases. The junction had 2 bases not matched to a gene; V was cut back by 3 bases and J by 4 bases. Looked up from germline, CDR1 is SGHVS and CDR2 is FQNEAQ. The CDR3 is 14 residues long. The CDR3 is CASSLGQINEKLFF. CDR3 nucleotides: TGTGCCAGCAGCTTGGGACAGATTAATGAAAAACTGTTTTTT.

The rearrangement links TRBV5-5 to TRBJ2-2; perhaps TRBD2 as D (6 bases). V was cut by 3 bases and J by 1 base, with 10 bases left in between. Germline V lookup: CDR1 SGHKS, CDR2 YYEKEE (reference sequence). CDR3 size: 15 residues. The CDR3 sequence: CASSWGGGNTGELFF. Written as DNA, the CDR3 is TGTGCCAGCAGCTGGGGAGGCGGGAACACCGGGGAGCTGTTTTTT. The full variable domain, in which reference TRBV5-5 and TRBJ2-2 provide the parts outside the CDR3, is DAGVTQSPTHLIKTRGQQVTLRCSPISGHKSVSWYQQVLGQGPQFIFQYYEKEERGRGNFPDRFSARQFPNYSSELNVNALLLGDSALYLCASSWGGGNTGELFFGEGSRLTVL.

This clone was detected many times. The V and J genes are TRBV12-3 or TRBV12-4 and TRBJ1-2; 7 nucleotides match TRBD1. V lost 8 bases to trimming and J lost 4 bases; unmatched junction nucleotides: 4. The CDR3 covers 12 residues. CDR3 in DNA: TGTGCCAGCTTGGGACAGCTCTATGGCTACACCTTC. Protein sequence: CASLGQLYGYTF.